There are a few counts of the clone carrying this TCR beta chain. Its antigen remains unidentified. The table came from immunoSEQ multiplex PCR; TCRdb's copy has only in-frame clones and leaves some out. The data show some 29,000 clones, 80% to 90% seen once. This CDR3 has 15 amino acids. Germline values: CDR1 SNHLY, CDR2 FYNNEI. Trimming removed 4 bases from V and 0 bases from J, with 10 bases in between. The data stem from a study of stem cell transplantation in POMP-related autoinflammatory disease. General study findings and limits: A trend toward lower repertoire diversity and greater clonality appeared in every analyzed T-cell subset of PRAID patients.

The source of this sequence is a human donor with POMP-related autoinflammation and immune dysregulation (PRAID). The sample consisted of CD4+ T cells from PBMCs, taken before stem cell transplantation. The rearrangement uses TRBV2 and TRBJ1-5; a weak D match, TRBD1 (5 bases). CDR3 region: CASSGGTNSNQPQHF. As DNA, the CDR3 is TGTGCCAGCAGTGGGGGCACAAATAGCAATCAGCCCCAGCATTTT. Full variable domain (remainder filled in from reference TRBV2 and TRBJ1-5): EPEVTQTPSHQVTQMGQEVILRCVPISNHLYFYWYRQILGQKVEFLVSFYNNEISEKSEIFDDQFSVERPDGSNFTLKIRSTKLEDSAMYFCASSGGTNSNQPQHFGDGTRLSIL.